The 10 T cell receptor beta chains below were found in one sample sequenced in a study of shared clonotypes between healthy human individuals. Sequenced by immunoSEQ multiplex PCR; TCRdb stores in-frame clones only, minus some. The table includes about half a million clones, 79% detected once. The sample was PBMCs. These receptor sequences come from a woman in her thirties or forties in good health. Some clones in this sample may be carry-over from other donors' samples.

This clone appeared once. A much larger clone lies one base from this, so it may be a read error. The sample has other DNA sequences that encode this CDR3 too. In DNA, the CDR3 is TGTGCCATCAGTGAGCCCTTCTCCAGCGCAAACTACAATGAGCAGTTCTTC. Its protein is CAISEPFSSANYNEQFF. The V call is TRBV10-3, the J call TRBJ2-1; D unresolved. CDR3 length equals 17 residues. Germline values: CDR1 ENHRY, CDR2 SYGVKD. V lost 2 bases and J lost 3, with 17 bases in between.

J is TRBJ2-1 and V is TRBV19; D is unclear. Trimming stripped 3 bases from V and 0 bases from J, with 6 bases between. Per germline, CDR1 LNHDA and CDR2 SQIVND (reference sequence). The CDR3 spans 14 residues. CDR3: CASSIWFSYNEQFF. CDR3 nucleotide sequence: TGTGCCAGTAGTATTTGGTTCTCCTACAATGAGCAGTTCTTC.

CDR3 residues: CAVGADNSPLHF. In nucleotides, the CDR3 is TGTGCCGTTGGAGCCGATAATTCACCCCTCCACTTT. The chain employs TRBV10-3 and TRBJ1-6, with D hard to call. Trimming removed 11 bases at V and 5 bases at J, with 10 bases between. CDR1 and CDR2 (germline): ENHRY, SYGVKD. The CDR3 has 12 amino acids.

The chain recombines TRBV25-1 with TRBJ1-4; possibly TRBD1 for D (5 bases). CDR3 length: 13 amino acids. Per the germline V gene, CDR1 is MGHDK and CDR2 is SYGVNS. V was cut by 4 bases and J by 6 bases, with 9 bases left in between. The CDR3 sequence: CASSGLGDEKLFF. CDR3 coding DNA: TGTGCCAGCAGTGGCCTGGGGGATGAAAAACTGTTTTTT.

This clone was counted between two and nine times. This chain joins TRBV28 and TRBJ1-2, with D perhaps TRBD1 (5 bases). CDR3 size: 13 residues. Germline V gives CDR1 MDHEN, CDR2 SYDVKM. V was pared by 7 bases and J by 6 bases, with 15 bases between. The CDR3 is CASTTWGLDGYTF. CDR3 coding DNA: TGTGCCAGCACCACATGGGGCCTAGATGGCTACACCTTC.

The chain carries TRBV6-6 and TRBJ1-1; D gene ambiguous. Per the germline V gene, CDR1 is MNHNY and CDR2 is SVGAGI (reference sequence). The CDR3 loop spans 14 amino acids. Trimming cost V 6 bases and J 0 bases, with 11 bases left between them. The CDR3 reads CASRKQLLNTEAFF. DNA for the CDR3: TGTGCCAGCAGAAAACAGCTCTTGAACACTGAAGCTTTCTTT.

The rearrangement uses TRBV28 and TRBJ2-7; 8 nucleotides line up with TRBD2. Germline loops: CDR1 MDHEN, CDR2 SYDVKM. With 7 bases clipped from V and 6 bases from J, the junction kept 8 bases outside the gene matches. The CDR3 is 13 amino acids. The CDR3 bases are TGTGCCAGCAAAAGGGGACTAGGATTCGAGCAGTACTTC. This sequence encodes CASKRGLGFEQYF.

The rearrangement uses TRBV2 and TRBJ2-7; 7 bases fit TRBD1. V trimming: 5 bases; J trimming: 9 bases; junction bases outside the gene matches: 16. This CDR3 has 15 residues. Germline CDR1 is SNHLY and CDR2 is FYNNEI. CDR3 sequence reads: CASSPPGTASAGQYF. As DNA, the CDR3 is TGTGCCAGCAGTCCACCCGGGACAGCAAGCGCGGGGCAGTACTTC.

This chain links TRBV11-1 with TRBJ2-2; 10 bases match TRBD1. The CDR3 extends over 15 amino acids. CDR1 and CDR2 (germline): SGHAT, FQDESV (reference sequence). The J segment lost 4 bases and the V segment lost 6 bases, leaving 5 bases of the junction unmatched. For the CDR3, the DNA is TGTGCCAGCAGTCACCGGGACAGGGGCACCGGGGAGCTGTTTTTT. It translates to CASSHRDRGTGELFF.

The chain links TRBV6-5 to TRBJ1-5; 7 nucleotides align to TRBD1. This CDR3 is 15 amino acids long. CDR1 and CDR2 (germline): MNHEY, SVGAGI. The V and J ends lost 2 bases and 6 bases, in that order; junction bases with no gene match: 7. As DNA, the CDR3 is TGTGCCAGCAGTTACGGGCCAGGGGGGTTTCAGCCCCAGCATTTT. Protein sequence: CASSYGPGGFQPQHF.